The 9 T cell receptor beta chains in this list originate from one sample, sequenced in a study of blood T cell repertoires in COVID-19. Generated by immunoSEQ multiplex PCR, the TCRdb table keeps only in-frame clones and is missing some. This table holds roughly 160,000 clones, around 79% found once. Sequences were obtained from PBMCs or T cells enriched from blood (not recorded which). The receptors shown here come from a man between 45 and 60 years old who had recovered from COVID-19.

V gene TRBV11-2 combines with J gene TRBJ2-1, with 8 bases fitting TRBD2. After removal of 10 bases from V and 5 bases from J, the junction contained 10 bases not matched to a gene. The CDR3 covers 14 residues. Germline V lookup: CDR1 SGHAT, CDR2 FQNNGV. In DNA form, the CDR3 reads TGTGCCATCCTGGGCGGGGGGCCCCACAATGAGCAGTTCTTC. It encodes CAILGGGPHNEQFF.

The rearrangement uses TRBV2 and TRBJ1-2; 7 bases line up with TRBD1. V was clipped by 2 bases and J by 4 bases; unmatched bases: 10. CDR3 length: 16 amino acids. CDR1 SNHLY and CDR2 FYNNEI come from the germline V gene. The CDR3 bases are TGTGCCAGCAGTGAATCCGGGACAGCATCCATCTATGGCTACACCTTC. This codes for CASSESGTASIYGYTF.

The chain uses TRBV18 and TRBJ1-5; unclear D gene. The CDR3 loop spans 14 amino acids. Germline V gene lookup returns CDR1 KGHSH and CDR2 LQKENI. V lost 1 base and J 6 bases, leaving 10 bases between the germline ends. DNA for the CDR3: TGTGCCAGCTCACCACTGGGCTCCCTTCAGCCCCAGCATTTT. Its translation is CASSPLGSLQPQHF.

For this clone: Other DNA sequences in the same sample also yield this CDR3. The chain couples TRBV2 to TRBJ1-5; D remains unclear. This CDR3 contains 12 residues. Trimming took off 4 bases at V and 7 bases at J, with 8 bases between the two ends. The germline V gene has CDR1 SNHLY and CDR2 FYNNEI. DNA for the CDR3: TGTGCCAGCAGTGGGGGAGGCCAGCCCCAGCATTTT. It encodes CASSGGGQPQHF.

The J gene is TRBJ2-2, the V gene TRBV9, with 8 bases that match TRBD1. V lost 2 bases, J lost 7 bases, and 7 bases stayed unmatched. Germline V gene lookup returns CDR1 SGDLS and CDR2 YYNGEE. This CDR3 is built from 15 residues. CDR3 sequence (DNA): TGTGCCAGCAGCGTTGAGACAGGGGAGATCGGGGAGCTGTTTTTT. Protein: CASSVETGEIGELFF.

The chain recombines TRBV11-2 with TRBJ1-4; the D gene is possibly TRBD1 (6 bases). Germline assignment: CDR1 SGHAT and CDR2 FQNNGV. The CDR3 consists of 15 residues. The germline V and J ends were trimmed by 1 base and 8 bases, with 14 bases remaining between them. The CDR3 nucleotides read TGTGCCAGCAGCTTAGGAACAGGGCTACGGGAAAAACTGTTTTTT. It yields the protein CASSLGTGLREKLFF.

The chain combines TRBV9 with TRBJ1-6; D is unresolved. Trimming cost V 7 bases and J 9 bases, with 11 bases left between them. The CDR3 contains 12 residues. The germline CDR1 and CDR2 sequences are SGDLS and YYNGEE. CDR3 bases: TGTGCCAGCTCTCACCGAGGTTCACCCCTCCACTTT. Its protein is CASSHRGSPLHF.

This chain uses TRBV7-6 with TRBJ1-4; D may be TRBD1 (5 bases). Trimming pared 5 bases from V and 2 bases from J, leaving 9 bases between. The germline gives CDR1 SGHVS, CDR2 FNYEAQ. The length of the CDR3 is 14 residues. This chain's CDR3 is CASSPGGTNEKLFF. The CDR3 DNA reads TGTGCCAGCAGCCCCGGGGGGACTAATGAAAAACTGTTTTTT.

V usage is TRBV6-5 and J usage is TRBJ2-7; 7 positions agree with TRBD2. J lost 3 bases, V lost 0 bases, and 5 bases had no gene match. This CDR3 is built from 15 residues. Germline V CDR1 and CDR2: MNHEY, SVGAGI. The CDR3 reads CASSYSGTGGYEQYF. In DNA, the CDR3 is TGTGCCAGCAGTTACTCGGGGACGGGGGGCTACGAGCAGTACTTC.